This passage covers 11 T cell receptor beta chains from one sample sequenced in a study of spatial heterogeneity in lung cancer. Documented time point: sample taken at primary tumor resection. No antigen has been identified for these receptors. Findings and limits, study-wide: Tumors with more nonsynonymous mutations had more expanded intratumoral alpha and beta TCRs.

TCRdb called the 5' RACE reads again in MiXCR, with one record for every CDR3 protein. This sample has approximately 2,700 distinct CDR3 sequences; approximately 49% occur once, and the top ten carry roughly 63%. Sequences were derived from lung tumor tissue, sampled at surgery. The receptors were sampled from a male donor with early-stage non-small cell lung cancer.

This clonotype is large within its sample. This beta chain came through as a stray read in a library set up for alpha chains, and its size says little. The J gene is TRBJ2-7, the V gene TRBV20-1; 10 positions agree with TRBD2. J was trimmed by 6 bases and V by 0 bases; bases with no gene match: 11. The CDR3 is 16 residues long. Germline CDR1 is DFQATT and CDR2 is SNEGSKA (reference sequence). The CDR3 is CSARDLSSGRKGEQYF. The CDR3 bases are TGCAGTGCTAGAGATCTGAGTAGCGGGAGGAAAGGCGAGCAGTACTTC.

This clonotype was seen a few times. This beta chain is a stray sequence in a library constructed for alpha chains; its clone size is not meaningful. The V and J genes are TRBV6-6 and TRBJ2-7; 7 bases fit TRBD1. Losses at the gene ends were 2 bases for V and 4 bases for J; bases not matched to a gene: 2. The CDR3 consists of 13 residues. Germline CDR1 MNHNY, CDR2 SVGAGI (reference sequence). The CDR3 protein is CASSYDREYEQYF. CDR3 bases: TGTGCCAGCAGTTACGACAGGGAGTACGAGCAGTACTTC.

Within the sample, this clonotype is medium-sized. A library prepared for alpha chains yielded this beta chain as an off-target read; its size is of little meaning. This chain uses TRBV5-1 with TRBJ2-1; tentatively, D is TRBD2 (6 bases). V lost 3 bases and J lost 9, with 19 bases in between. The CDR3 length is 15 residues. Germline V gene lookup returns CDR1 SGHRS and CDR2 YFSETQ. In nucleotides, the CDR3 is TGCGCCAGCAGCTCTTTCCAGGGAGGTTGGAGTGAGCAGTTCTTC. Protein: CASSSFQGGWSEQFF.

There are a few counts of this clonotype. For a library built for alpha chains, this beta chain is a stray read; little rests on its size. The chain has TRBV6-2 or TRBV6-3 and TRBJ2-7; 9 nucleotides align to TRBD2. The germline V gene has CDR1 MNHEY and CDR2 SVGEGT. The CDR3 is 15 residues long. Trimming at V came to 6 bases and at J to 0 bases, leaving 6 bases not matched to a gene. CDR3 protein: CASRTSGGSSYEQYF. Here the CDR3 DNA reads TGTGCCAGCAGGACGAGCGGGGGGAGCTCCTACGAGCAGTACTTC.

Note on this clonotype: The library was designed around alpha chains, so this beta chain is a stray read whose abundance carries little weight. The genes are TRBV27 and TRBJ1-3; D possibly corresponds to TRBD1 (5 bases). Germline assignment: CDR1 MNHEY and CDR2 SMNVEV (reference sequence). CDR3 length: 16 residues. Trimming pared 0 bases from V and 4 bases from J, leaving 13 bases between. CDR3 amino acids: CASSLSARWGGNTIYF. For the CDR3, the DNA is TGTGCCAGCAGTTTATCGGCCCGGTGGGGGGGAAACACCATATATTTT.

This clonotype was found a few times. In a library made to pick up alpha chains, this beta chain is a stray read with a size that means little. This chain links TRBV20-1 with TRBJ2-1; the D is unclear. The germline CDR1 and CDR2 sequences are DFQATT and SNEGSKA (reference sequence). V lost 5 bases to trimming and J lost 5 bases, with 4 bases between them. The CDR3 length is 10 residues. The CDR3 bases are TGCAGTGCTGTAGACAATGAGCAGTTCTTC. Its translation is CSAVDNEQFF.

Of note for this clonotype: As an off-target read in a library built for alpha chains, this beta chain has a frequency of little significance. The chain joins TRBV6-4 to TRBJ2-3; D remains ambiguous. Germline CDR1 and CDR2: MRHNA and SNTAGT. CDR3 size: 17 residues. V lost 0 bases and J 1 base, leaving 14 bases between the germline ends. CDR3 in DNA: TGTGCCAGCAGTGACTCGACGTCCGCTAGTGGCACAGATACGCAGTATTTT. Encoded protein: CASSDSTSASGTDTQYF.

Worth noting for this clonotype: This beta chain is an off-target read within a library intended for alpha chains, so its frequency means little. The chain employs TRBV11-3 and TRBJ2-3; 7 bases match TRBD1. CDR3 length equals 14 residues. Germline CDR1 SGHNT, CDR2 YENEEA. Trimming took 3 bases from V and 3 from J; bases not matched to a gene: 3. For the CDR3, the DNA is TGTGCCAGCAGCTTGACAGGGTCTACAGATACGCAGTATTTT. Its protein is CASSLTGSTDTQYF.

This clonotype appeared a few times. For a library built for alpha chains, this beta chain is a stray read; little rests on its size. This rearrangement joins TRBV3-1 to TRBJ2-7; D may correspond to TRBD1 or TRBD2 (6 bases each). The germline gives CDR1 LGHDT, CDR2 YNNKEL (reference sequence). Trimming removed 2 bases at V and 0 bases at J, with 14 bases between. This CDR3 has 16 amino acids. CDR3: CASSQKGRGPSYEQYF. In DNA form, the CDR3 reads TGTGCCAGCAGCCAAAAGGGACGGGGGCCCTCCTACGAGCAGTACTTC.

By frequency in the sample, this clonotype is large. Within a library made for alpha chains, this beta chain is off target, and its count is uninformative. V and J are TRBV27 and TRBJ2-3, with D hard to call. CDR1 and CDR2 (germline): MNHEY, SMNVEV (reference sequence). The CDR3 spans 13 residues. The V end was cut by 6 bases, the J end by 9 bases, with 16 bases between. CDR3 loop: CASREGPGLTQYF. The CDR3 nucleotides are TGTGCCAGCAGAGAAGGACCGGGCCTAACGCAGTATTTT.

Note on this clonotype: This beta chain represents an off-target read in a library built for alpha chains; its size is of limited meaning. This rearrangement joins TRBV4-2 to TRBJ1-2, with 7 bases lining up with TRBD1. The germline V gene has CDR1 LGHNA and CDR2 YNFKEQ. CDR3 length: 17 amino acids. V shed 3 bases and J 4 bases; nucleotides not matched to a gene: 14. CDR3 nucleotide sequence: TGTGCCAGCAGCCAGCAGGCGGGACAGCGGGGGAGCTATGGCTACACCTTC. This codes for CASSQQAGQRGSYGYTF.